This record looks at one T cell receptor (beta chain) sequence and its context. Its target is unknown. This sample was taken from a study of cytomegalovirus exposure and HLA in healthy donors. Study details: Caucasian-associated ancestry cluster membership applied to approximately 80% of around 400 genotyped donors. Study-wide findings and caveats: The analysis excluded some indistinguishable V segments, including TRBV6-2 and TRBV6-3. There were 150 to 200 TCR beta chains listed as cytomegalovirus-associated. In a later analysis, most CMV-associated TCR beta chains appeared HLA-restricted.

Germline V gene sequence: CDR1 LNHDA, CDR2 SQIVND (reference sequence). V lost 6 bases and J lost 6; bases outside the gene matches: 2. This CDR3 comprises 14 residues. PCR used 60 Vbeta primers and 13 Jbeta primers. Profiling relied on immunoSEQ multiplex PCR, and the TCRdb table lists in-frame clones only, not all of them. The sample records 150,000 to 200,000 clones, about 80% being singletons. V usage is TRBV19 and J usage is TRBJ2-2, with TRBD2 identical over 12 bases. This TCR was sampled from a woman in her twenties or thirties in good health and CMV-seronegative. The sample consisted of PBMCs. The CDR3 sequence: CASRTSGSPGELFF. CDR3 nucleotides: TGTGCCAGTAGGACTAGCGGGAGTCCCGGGGAGCTGTTTTTT.